The 25 T cell receptor beta chains given below trace back to one sample, sequenced in a study of tumor-infiltrating lymphocytes in primary liver carcinoma. Both blood RNA, taken from unsorted whole blood, and germline DNA were extracted. With around 490 ng total RNA as template and a constant-region primer, TCR beta cDNA was made. Each TCR beta library was derived from three nested multiplex PCR rounds that employed slightly modified ARM-PCR. With TRBV1-TRBV30 forward primers and a C-beta reverse primer, the first two PCR rounds were run for around 11 cycles each. TCRdb reprocessed the multiplex PCR reads via MiXCR and lists one record per CDR3 protein. The sample contains roughly 180,000 distinct CDR3 sequences, over 45% of which appear only once. The sequenced sample consisted of peripheral blood. These receptors all stem from a man aged 35 to 55 with primary liver carcinoma and hepatitis B virus infection.

The chain uses TRBV6-5 and TRBJ2-1; 7 positions match TRBD2. The germline gives CDR1 MNHEY, CDR2 SVGAGI. The CDR3 totals 17 residues. V gave up 2 bases and J gave up 3 bases; unmatched junction bases: 10. The CDR3 nucleotides read TGTGCCAGCAGTTACCGGTTGACTAGCAACTTCTACAATGAGCAGTTCTTC. It specifies CASSYRLTSNFYNEQFF.

The rearrangement links TRBV28 to TRBJ2-4; the D gene is possibly TRBD1 (6 bases). The CDR3 runs 13 residues. V shed 9 bases and J shed 9 bases, with 18 bases lying between them. CDR1 MDHEN and CDR2 SYDVKM come from the germline V gene. CDR3: CASSPSGTSIQYF. CDR3 coding DNA: TGTGCCAGTAGTCCCTCCGGGACAAGCATTCAGTACTTC.

Details on this clonotype: A much larger clone is a single base away; this may be a read error. The chain couples TRBV12-3 or TRBV12-4 to TRBJ2-1, with TRBD1 as a possible D gene (6 bases). The V gene lost 10 bases and the J gene lost 6 bases, with 13 bases spanning the gap. The CDR3 is 12 residues long. In DNA form, the CDR3 reads TGTGCCATCAGCCCGGACAGCAATGAGCAGTTCTTC. It encodes CAISPDSNEQFF.

A word on this clonotype: No conserved phenylalanine or tryptophan is present at the end of the CDR3, so a read error is the likely explanation. This rearrangement joins TRBV12-3 or TRBV12-4 to TRBJ2-1; no firm D call. This CDR3 is built from 13 residues. Trimming left V 5 bases short and J 6 bases short, with 11 bases between. In nucleotides, the CDR3 is TGTGCCAGCAGTCACGGGTTGGGCAATGAGCAGTTCTTA. Its protein is CASSHGLGNEQFL.

About this clonotype: One junction end disagrees with the germline gene, perhaps due to a read error. This sequence joins TRBV13 and TRBJ2-7, with a weak D call TRBD2 (6 bases). CDR3 length: 13 amino acids. CDR1 PRHDT and CDR2 FYEKMQ come from the germline V gene (reference sequence). The CDR3 loop is CANSSGGSYEQYF. CDR3 coding DNA: TGTGCCAACAGCTCTGGAGGGTCCTATGAGCAGTACTTC.

In its sample, this clonotype was seen many times. The V call is TRBV4-1, the J call TRBJ2-7; a possible D gene is TRBD1 (6 bases). Germline-derived CDR1 and CDR2 are MGHRA and YSYEKL. The CDR3 is 15 amino acids. V was trimmed by 0 bases and J by 4 bases, leaving 13 bases between them. The CDR3 loop is CASSQDRGRFYEQYF. CDR3 nucleotide sequence: TGCGCCAGCAGCCAAGACAGGGGACGATTTTACGAGCAGTACTTC.

Regarding this clonotype: A much larger clone is a single base away; this may be a read error. This CDR3 is CASGLGPGLLKETQYF. CDR3 DNA: TGTGCCAGCGGCTTAGGGCCGGGACTACTAAAAGAGACCCAGTACTTC. The chain is built from TRBV11-2 and TRBJ2-5; the match to TRBD2 covers 7 bases. The CDR3 is 16 amino acids. Germline CDR1 and CDR2: SGHAT and FQNNGV.

A few counts support this clonotype. The V and J genes are TRBV6-5 and TRBJ2-7; D may be TRBD1 (6 bases). Deletions cut 6 bases from V and 0 bases from J, with 15 bases between. The CDR3 spans 15 residues. Germline CDR1 MNHEY, CDR2 SVGAGI. In DNA form, the CDR3 reads TGTGCCAGCAGCACCACAGGGATCCCCTCCTACGAGCAGTACTTC. It translates to CASSTTGIPSYEQYF.

In this sample, this clonotype turned up many times. The CDR3 is CASSPDVAGVSTDTQYF. CDR3 sequence (DNA): TGTGCCAGCAGCCCAGATGTAGCGGGAGTGAGTACAGATACGCAGTATTTT. The rearrangement links TRBV14 to TRBJ2-3; TRBD2 aligns across 9 bases. CDR3 length: 17 residues. Germline V gene data show CDR1 as SGHDN and CDR2 as FVKESK. Trimming removed 4 bases from V and 3 bases from J; junction bases left unmatched: 11.

This clonotype was seen a single time. One end of the junction does not line up with germline, which may come from a read error. The chain combines TRBV11-2 with TRBJ2-1; 8 bases line up with TRBD2. CDR1 SGHAT and CDR2 FQNNGV come from the germline V gene. There are 15 residues in the CDR3. CDR3 amino acids: CARNQVAGSFRRQIF. The CDR3 DNA is TGTGCCAGAAACCAAGTAGCGGGATCCTTTCGTAGGCAGATCTTC.

With regard to this clonotype: The CDR3 end shows no conserved phenylalanine or tryptophan, and so a read error is likely. The CDR3 DNA is TGTGCCAGCAGCTTAGTCAGCGGCGAGGTTTACGTGCAGTACTTA. This gives the protein CASSLVSGEVYVQYL. The chain joins TRBV13 to TRBJ2-7, with D perhaps matching TRBD2 (5 bases). CDR1 is PRHDT, CDR2 FYEKMQ, per germline (reference sequence). This CDR3 comprises 15 residues.

Note on this clonotype: Without the conserved terminal phenylalanine or tryptophan, this CDR3 likely stems from a read error. The rearrangement uses TRBV12-5 and TRBJ2-5; 8 bases are a match to TRBD1. There are 15 residues in the CDR3. Germline values: CDR1 LGHNT, CDR2 FRNRAP. After removal of 6 bases from V and 4 bases from J, the junction contained 10 bases not matched to a gene. CDR3 region: CASGPEGTGTETQYL. DNA of the CDR3: TGTGCTAGTGGGCCTGAGGGGACAGGAACAGAGACCCAGTACTTA.

Details on this clonotype: At one end the junction does not follow the germline gene, possibly because of a read error. The chain recombines TRBV5-1 with TRBJ1-1; D may be TRBD1 (5 bases). There are 14 residues in the CDR3. Germline V lookup: CDR1 SGHRS, CDR2 YFSETQ. CDR3 loop: CASSFSGSGTEALF. The CDR3 DNA is TGCGCCAGCAGCTTCTCAGGGTCGGGCACTGAAGCTTTATTT.

The CDR3 here is CASSQDLRQEETQYF. The CDR3 DNA is TGCGCCAGCAGCCAAGATTTGCGGCAAGAAGAGACCCAGTACTTC. The gene calls are TRBV4-1 and TRBJ2-5; D not resolved. This CDR3 has 15 amino acids. CDR1 and CDR2 from the germline V gene are MGHRA and YSYEKL. The V end lost 0 bases, the J end lost 3 bases, and 11 bases lay between the germline ends.

As for this clonotype: This sequence may be a read error, since a much larger clone differs from it by one base. This CDR3 fails to terminate in the conserved phenylalanine or tryptophan, so it likely reflects a read error. The rearrangement uses TRBV11-1 and TRBJ2-5; 8 positions match TRBD1. CDR1 SGHAT and CDR2 FQDESV come from the germline V gene (reference sequence). J gave up 3 bases and V 0 bases, and 6 bases lay outside the gene matches. This CDR3 is 16 amino acids long. For the CDR3, the DNA is TGTGCCAGCAGCTTAGCCACCGGGACAGGCGAAGAGACCCAGTACTTA. Amino acids: CASSLATGTGEETQYL.

This clonotype was detected a few times. The chain has TRBV6-6 and TRBJ1-6; no reliable D call. V was trimmed by 4 bases and J by 9 bases, leaving 10 bases between them. The CDR3 totals 13 residues. CDR1 is MNHNY and CDR2 is SVGAGI in the germline V gene (reference sequence). The CDR3 DNA reads TGTGCCAGCAGTTCCGTCGACATTTCACCCCTCCACTTT. Protein sequence: CASSSVDISPLHF.

The chain uses TRBV6-5 and TRBJ1-6; D possibly corresponds to TRBD1 (6 bases). Trimming removed 6 bases from V and 7 bases from J, with 13 bases in between. Germline lookup yields CDR1 MNHEY and CDR2 SVGAGI. The CDR3 is made up of 14 amino acids. The CDR3 DNA reads TGTGCCAGCAGATTACAGGGCAAGAATTCACCCCTCCACTTT. Translation: CASRLQGKNSPLHF.

The gene calls are TRBV10-3 and TRBJ1-1; D may be TRBD1 (6 bases). CDR3 length: 12 residues. Trimming left V 11 bases short and J 3 bases short, with 13 bases between. From germline, CDR1 is ENHRY and CDR2 SYGVKD. The CDR3 DNA sequence: TGTGCCGCTAAGGGGGGAGACACTGAAGCTTTCTTT. Translation: CAAKGGDTEAFF.

The chain combines TRBV30 with TRBJ1-5; D uncertain. Per germline, CDR1 GTSNPN and CDR2 SVGIG (reference sequence). The CDR3 is made up of 13 amino acids. V lost 0 bases, J lost 7 bases, and 10 bases lay in between. CDR3: CAWSVQEDQPQHF. The CDR3 nucleotides are TGTGCCTGGAGTGTTCAGGAGGACCAGCCCCAGCATTTT.

This clonotype was recorded a few times. One end of the junction fails to match germline, which may point to a read error. The chain combines TRBV11-2 with TRBJ2-5, with 8 bases fitting TRBD2. There are 14 residues in the CDR3. Germline V gene sequence: CDR1 SGHAT, CDR2 FQNNGV. The CDR3 protein is CVSSFGLAAEIQYF. The CDR3 DNA reads TGTGTCAGCAGCTTTGGACTAGCCGCAGAGATCCAGTACTTC.

This CDR3 reads CASSQDIIPFRTKNIQYF. For the CDR3, the DNA is TGCGCCAGCAGCCAAGATATTATCCCTTTCAGGACCAAAAACATTCAGTACTTC. The chain combines TRBV4-1 with TRBJ2-4; no clear D. From germline, CDR1 is MGHRA and CDR2 YSYEKL. Trimming left V 0 bases short and J 2 bases short, with 17 bases between. CDR3 length equals 18 residues.

This clonotype came up many times. The V call is TRBV11-2, the J call TRBJ2-1; D not resolved. V was clipped by 2 bases and J by 5 bases, with 7 bases between them. The CDR3 sequence is 13 residues long. The germline gives CDR1 SGHAT, CDR2 FQNNGV. For the CDR3, the DNA is TGTGCCAGCAGCTTACGAGTAAACAATGAGCAGTTCTTC. Its protein product is CASSLRVNNEQFF.

As concerns this clonotype: A much more abundant neighbour one base away suggests this may be a read error. The rearrangement links TRBV5-5 to TRBJ2-7; possibly TRBD2 for D (5 bases). The CDR3 has 14 amino acids. Germline CDR1 is SGHKS and CDR2 is YYEKEE (reference sequence). CDR3 sequence: CASNLDGDSYEQYF. The CDR3, as DNA: TGTGCCAGCAACTTGGACGGGGACTCCTACGAGCAGTACTTC.

This chain uses TRBV28 with TRBJ2-7, with D perhaps TRBD2 (5 bases). The germline V gene has CDR1 MDHEN and CDR2 SYDVKM. The CDR3 runs 15 residues. Trimming pared 5 bases from V and 3 bases from J, leaving 17 bases between. Here the CDR3 DNA reads TGTGCCAGCAGTGCCCGACTATCGGGTAACTACGAGCAGTACTTC. It is translated as CASSARLSGNYEQYF.

The chain is built from TRBV11-2 and TRBJ2-3, with 13 bases that match TRBD2. J lost 9 bases, V lost 5 bases, and 5 bases had no gene match. Germline V gives CDR1 SGHAT, CDR2 FQNNGV. The CDR3 is 14 residues long. CDR3 coding DNA: TGTGCCAGCAGCCCACTAGCGGGAGGGCCCACGCAGTATTTT. Translated, it gives CASSPLAGGPTQYF.